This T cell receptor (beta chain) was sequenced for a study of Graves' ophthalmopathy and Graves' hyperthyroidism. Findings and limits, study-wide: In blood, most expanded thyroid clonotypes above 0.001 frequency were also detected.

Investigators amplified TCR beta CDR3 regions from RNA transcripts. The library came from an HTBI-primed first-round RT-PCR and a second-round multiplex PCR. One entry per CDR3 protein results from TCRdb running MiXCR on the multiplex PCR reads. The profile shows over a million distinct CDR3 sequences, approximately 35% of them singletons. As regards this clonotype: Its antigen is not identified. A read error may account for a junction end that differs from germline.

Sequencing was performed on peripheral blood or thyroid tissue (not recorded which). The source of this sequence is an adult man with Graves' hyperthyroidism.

CDR3 in DNA: TGTGCCAGCAGTTACAAACGAAGGTCTGGAAACACCATATATTTT. This codes for CASSYKRRSGNTIYF. The chain has TRBV10-3 and TRBJ1-3; D remains unclear. CDR1 and CDR2 (germline): ENHRY, SYGVKD. The CDR3 has 15 residues.